The 28 T cell receptor beta chains reported below all come from one sample, sequenced in a study of early T cells in non-severe SARS-CoV-2 infection. Each CDR3 protein is one row after TCRdb ran MiXCR on the 5' RACE reads. The data hold some 53,000 distinct CDR3 sequences, with roughly 8% observed a single time. Sequencing used whole blood. All receptors derive from an adult who was a healthcare worker with PCR-confirmed SARS-CoV-2 infection or an uninfected control (not recorded which).

This clonotype was recorded at least ten times. The chain is built from TRBV2 and TRBJ2-4; D is perhaps TRBD2 (5 bases). Germline lookup yields CDR1 SNHLY and CDR2 FYNNEI. V lost 6 bases, J lost 0 bases, and 24 bases lay in between. The CDR3 length is 19 residues. CDR3 amino acids: CASREVWPVLSGAKNIQYF. The DNA of the CDR3 is TGTGCCAGCAGGGAGGTCTGGCCGGTCCTCTCCGGAGCCAAAAACATTCAGTACTTC.

The sample holds a few counts of this clonotype. The chain recombines TRBV9 with TRBJ2-5, with 9 bases matching TRBD2. Germline CDR1 reads SGDLS; CDR2 reads YYNGEE. After removal of 0 bases from V and 0 bases from J, the junction contained 3 bases not matched to a gene. This CDR3 has 16 residues. The CDR3 DNA sequence: TGTGCCAGCAGCGTAGGGTCTAGCGGGGACCAAGAGACCCAGTACTTC. Protein sequence: CASSVGSSGDQETQYF. The variable domain in full, with the rest retrieved from reference TRBV9 and TRBJ2-5, is DSGVTQTPKHLITATGQRVTLRCSPRSGDLSVYWYQQSLDQGLQFLIQYYNGEERAKGNILERFSAQQFPDLHSELNLSSLELGDSALYFCASSVGSSGDQETQYFGPGTRLLVL.

This chain uses TRBV5-8 with TRBJ2-1; D is unresolved. Germline CDR1 and CDR2: SGHTS and YDEGEE. Trimming cost V 4 bases and J 16 bases, with 15 bases left between them. This CDR3 is 11 amino acids long. CDR3 sequence (DNA): TGTGCCAGCAGCGCCGCAGGCCCCGTTTTCTTC. As protein: CASSAAGPVFF.

The chain carries TRBV24-1 and TRBJ2-3, with D tentatively TRBD1 or TRBD2 (5 bases each). Germline V gives CDR1 KGHDR, CDR2 SFDVKD. The V end lost 4 bases, the J end lost 6 bases, and 22 bases lay between the germline ends. This CDR3 has 17 residues. CDR3 coding DNA: TGTGCCACCAGTGACCCCGACGGGGACCTGCGCCTGGATACGCAGTATTTT. This codes for CATSDPDGDLRLDTQYF.

The V call is TRBV27, the J call TRBJ1-6; no clear D. V lost 5 bases and J 4 bases, leaving 12 bases between the germline ends. From germline, CDR1 is MNHEY and CDR2 SMNVEV (reference sequence). This CDR3 has 15 amino acids. The CDR3 DNA reads as TGTGCCAGCAGTCGCAGCCGGACGTATAATTCACCCCTCCACTTT. Its protein product is CASSRSRTYNSPLHF.

This clonotype was detected only a few times. The V gene is TRBV5-1, the J gene TRBJ1-2, with 7 bases identical to TRBD1. This CDR3 contains 14 residues. CDR1 SGHRS and CDR2 YFSETQ come from the germline V gene. V gave up 4 bases and J gave up 6 bases; unmatched junction bases: 9. The CDR3 nucleotides are TGCGCCAGCAGCGATACAGGGGCCCCACATGGCTACACCTTC. Its translation: CASSDTGAPHGYTF.

This clonotype was seen ten or more times. The CDR3 DNA follows: TGTGCCAGCAGCTTGACAGACAATGAGCAGTTCTTC. It translates to CASSLTDNEQFF. The chain links TRBV7-6 to TRBJ2-1; a weak D match, TRBD1 (5 bases). Trimming shortened V by 3 bases and J by 5 bases, and 5 bases separated the two germline ends. Germline lookup yields CDR1 SGHVS and CDR2 FNYEAQ. The CDR3 sequence is 12 residues long.

This clonotype was seen at least ten times. The chain uses TRBV7-6 and TRBJ2-1; TRBD2 matches at 11 bases. V gave up 2 bases and J gave up 7 bases; unmatched junction bases: 7. The CDR3 covers 16 residues. In germline, CDR1 is SGHVS, CDR2 FNYEAQ. The CDR3 here is CASSLLAGGGYNEQFF. CDR3 sequence (DNA): TGTGCCAGCAGCTTATTAGCGGGAGGGGGTTATAATGAGCAGTTCTTC.

The table lists this clonotype with many counts. The chain is built from TRBV19 and TRBJ1-5, with D possibly TRBD1 on 5 matching bases. V was trimmed by 1 base and J by 3 bases, leaving 10 bases between them. The CDR3 runs 15 residues. CDR1 and CDR2 from the germline V gene are LNHDA and SQIVND (reference sequence). CDR3 coding DNA: TGTGCCAGTAGTATAGTGGCAGGGCTCAATCAGCCCCAGCATTTT. It specifies CASSIVAGLNQPQHF.

The chain carries TRBV7-2 and TRBJ2-1; 7 bases line up with TRBD1. Trimming took 2 bases from V and 6 from J; bases not matched to a gene: 7. From germline, CDR1 is SGHTA and CDR2 FQGNSA. This CDR3 is 15 amino acids long. As DNA, the CDR3 is TGTGCCAGCAGCTTATTCGGCAGGGGGATCAATGAGCAGTTCTTC. It is translated as CASSLFGRGINEQFF.

This clonotype was found many times. CDR3 protein: CAWSSTRPSNQPQHF. The CDR3 DNA follows: TGTGCCTGGAGTTCCACACGCCCTAGCAATCAGCCCCAGCATTTT. V and J are TRBV30 and TRBJ1-5; no firm D call. CDR1 and CDR2 from the germline V gene are GTSNPN and SVGIG (reference sequence). This CDR3 region has 15 residues. Trimming cost V 2 bases and J 0 bases, with 11 bases left between them.

This clonotype was counted ten times or more. The rearrangement links TRBV25-1 to TRBJ2-3; 8 positions match TRBD1. Trimming removed 5 bases from V and 0 bases from J; junction bases left unmatched: 4. Germline values: CDR1 MGHDK, CDR2 SYGVNS. The CDR3 spans 15 residues. CDR3 nucleotides: TGTGCCAGCAGTCCGGACAGGGCTAGCACAGATACGCAGTATTTT. Amino acid sequence: CASSPDRASTDTQYF.

This rearrangement joins TRBV9 to TRBJ2-6; D is undetermined. CDR1 and CDR2 (germline): SGDLS, YYNGEE. V gave up 1 base and J gave up 2 bases, with 10 bases separating them. This CDR3 region has 16 residues. CDR3 protein: CASSVSPSTGANVLTF. The CDR3, as DNA: TGTGCCAGCAGCGTATCCCCATCCACTGGGGCCAACGTCCTGACTTTC.

This sequence joins TRBV7-2 and TRBJ2-2; the match to TRBD1 covers 7 bases. Germline assignment: CDR1 SGHTA and CDR2 FQGNSA. Trimming took 5 bases from V and 6 from J; bases not matched to a gene: 6. The CDR3 extends over 14 amino acids. The CDR3 region has the DNA TGTGCCAGCAGCGGGGGACAGTGGGCCGGGGAGCTGTTTTTT. Translated: CASSGGQWAGELFF.

This clonotype was detected ten times or more. The genes are TRBV19 and TRBJ1-2; D perhaps matches TRBD1 (6 bases). CDR3 length: 11 amino acids. V lost 7 bases, J lost 7 bases, and 10 bases lay in between. Germline CDR1 is LNHDA and CDR2 is SQIVND (reference sequence). The CDR3 sequence: CASNSQGGYTF. The CDR3 bases are TGTGCCAGTAATTCACAGGGTGGCTACACCTTC.

V gene TRBV24-1 combines with J gene TRBJ1-5; D is perhaps TRBD1 (6 bases). Germline V lookup: CDR1 KGHDR, CDR2 SFDVKD. Trimming left V 5 bases short and J 6 bases short, with 22 bases between. CDR3 length: 17 amino acids. The CDR3 is CATSAAGVGMASQPQHF. Written as DNA, the CDR3 is TGTGCCACCAGTGCAGCAGGGGTAGGCATGGCCAGTCAGCCCCAGCATTTT.

This clonotype was counted only a few times. The chain has TRBV27 and TRBJ2-7, with a tentative D call TRBD1 (6 bases). This CDR3 is built from 15 residues. The V and J ends lost 4 bases and 0 bases respectively, with 13 bases between them. Germline V gene data show CDR1 as MNHEY and CDR2 as SMNVEV (reference sequence). The DNA of the CDR3 is TGTGCCAGCAGTTCATACAGGGCGAGCTCCTACGAGCAGTACTTC. Translation: CASSSYRASSYEQYF.

The chain links TRBV7-2 to TRBJ2-7; 8 bases align to TRBD2. The CDR3 totals 15 residues. Trimming cost V 2 bases and J 4 bases; bases outside gene matches: 7. Germline lookup yields CDR1 SGHTA and CDR2 FQGNSA. The chain's CDR3 is CASSLSSGSVYEQYF. The CDR3 region has the DNA TGTGCCAGCAGCTTATCGAGCGGGAGCGTATACGAGCAGTACTTC. Full variable domain (remainder filled in from reference TRBV7-2 and TRBJ2-7): GAGVSQSPSNKVTEKGKDVELRCDPISGHTALYWYRQSLGQGLEFLIYFQGNSAPDKSGLPSDRFSAERTGGSVSTLTIQRTQQEDSAVYLCASSLSSGSVYEQYFGPGTRLTVT.

V is TRBV2 and J is TRBJ2-7, with TRBD1 matching 7 bases. Germline assignment: CDR1 SNHLY and CDR2 FYNNEI. Trimming removed 7 bases from V and 1 base from J; junction bases left unmatched: 13. CDR3 size: 16 residues. The CDR3 sequence is CASITQTRGRSYEQYF. The DNA for the CDR3 is TGTGCCAGCATTACACAGACAAGGGGGCGATCCTACGAGCAGTACTTC.

This clonotype was detected many times. The DNA of the CDR3 is TGCAGTGCTCCCATCAGGGCCTCAGGACGAAGTGGAAACACCATATATTTT. Residues: CSAPIRASGRSGNTIYF. The V gene is TRBV20-1, the J gene TRBJ1-3; possible D gene TRBD1, 5 bases. V was clipped by 5 bases and J by 3 bases, with 23 bases between them. Germline V lookup: CDR1 DFQATT, CDR2 SNEGSKA (reference sequence). The CDR3 consists of 17 residues.

As concerns this clonotype: One end of the junction fails to match germline, which may point to a read error. J is TRBJ2-4 and V is TRBV29-1, with D uncertain. Per the germline V gene, CDR1 is SQVTM and CDR2 is ANQGSEA. CDR3 length equals 15 residues. The CDR3 loop reads CSAKRPGLSKNFQYF. CDR3 DNA: TGCAGCGCAAAGCGTCCGGGCCTCAGCAAAAACTTTCAGTACTTC.

This clonotype was recorded a few times. The gene calls are TRBV19 and TRBJ2-1, with D perhaps matching TRBD2 (6 bases). The V end was cut by 4 bases, the J end by 4 bases, with 14 bases between. The CDR3 extends over 15 amino acids. From germline, CDR1 is LNHDA and CDR2 SQIVND (reference sequence). Here the CDR3 DNA reads TGTGCCAGTAGTACCGGGACGGGGACTTACAATGAGCAGTTCTTC. It codes for CASSTGTGTYNEQFF.

This clonotype was counted at least ten times. The gene calls are TRBV28 and TRBJ2-2; tentatively, D is TRBD2 (6 bases). The V end lost 5 bases, the J end lost 5 bases, and 18 bases lay between the germline ends. The CDR3 totals 16 residues. Germline CDR1 reads MDHEN; CDR2 reads SYDVKM. The CDR3 spells CASSRGEAGTTGELFF. CDR3 coding DNA: TGTGCCAGCAGTAGGGGCGAGGCGGGAACAACCGGGGAGCTGTTTTTT.

The chain joins TRBV5-1 to TRBJ2-1, with 9 bases identical to TRBD2. The length of the CDR3 is 16 residues. CDR1 is SGHRS and CDR2 is YFSETQ in the germline V gene. The ends lost 4 bases at V and 4 bases at J; junction bases unmatched: 9. CDR3 sequence reads: CASSQTPSGTYNEQFF. The CDR3 DNA sequence: TGCGCCAGCAGCCAGACCCCTAGCGGGACGTACAATGAGCAGTTCTTC.

Only a few counts were recorded for this clonotype. The chain combines TRBV25-1 with TRBJ2-7, with 8 bases aligning to TRBD1. Germline V gene sequence: CDR1 MGHDK, CDR2 SYGVNS. V lost 4 bases, J lost 5 bases, and 10 bases stayed unmatched. This CDR3 spans 15 amino acids. The chain's CDR3 is CASSGSRGTGDEQYF. The CDR3 bases are TGTGCCAGCAGTGGTTCAAGGGGGACAGGAGACGAGCAGTACTTC.

This clonotype turned up a few times. CDR3 loop: CASSLADRGGQETQYF. CDR3 DNA: TGTGCCAGCAGCTTAGCGGACAGGGGGGGGCAAGAGACCCAGTACTTC. V gene TRBV7-2 combines with J gene TRBJ2-5; TRBD1 agrees at 10 bases. Losses at the gene ends were 0 bases for V and 2 bases for J; bases not matched to a gene: 3. CDR1 SGHTA and CDR2 FQGNSA come from the germline V gene. The CDR3 runs 16 residues.

The table lists this clonotype with many counts. The chain uses TRBV25-1 and TRBJ1-6; 9 bases line up with TRBD1. This CDR3 has 14 amino acids. With 5 bases clipped from V and 9 bases from J, the junction kept 5 bases outside the gene matches. Per the germline V gene, CDR1 is MGHDK and CDR2 is SYGVNS. DNA of the CDR3: TGTGCCAGCAGTTCCACAGGGGGCAGTTCACCCCTCCACTTT. Protein sequence: CASSSTGGSSPLHF.

This clonotype was seen repeatedly, ten times or more. V is TRBV7-6 and J is TRBJ2-3, with 7 bases that match TRBD1. Unmatched junction bases numbered 10, after V lost 4 bases and J lost 6 bases. The CDR3 consists of 15 residues. Germline CDR1 SGHVS, CDR2 FNYEAQ. CDR3 region: CASSSLGTDTDTQYF. As DNA, the CDR3 is TGTGCCAGCAGCTCCCTGGGGACAGACACGGATACGCAGTATTTT.